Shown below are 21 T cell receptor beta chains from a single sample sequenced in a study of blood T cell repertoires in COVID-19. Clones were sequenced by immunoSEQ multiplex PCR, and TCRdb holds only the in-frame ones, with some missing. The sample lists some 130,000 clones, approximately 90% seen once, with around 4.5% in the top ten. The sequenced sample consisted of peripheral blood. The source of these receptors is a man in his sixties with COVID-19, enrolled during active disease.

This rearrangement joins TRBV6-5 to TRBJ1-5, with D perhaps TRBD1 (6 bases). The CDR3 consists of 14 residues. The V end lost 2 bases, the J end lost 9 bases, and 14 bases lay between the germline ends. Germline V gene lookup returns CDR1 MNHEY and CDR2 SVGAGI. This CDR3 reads CASSYRGGGAPQHF. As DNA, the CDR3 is TGTGCCAGCAGTTACAGGGGGGGCGGGGCGCCCCAGCATTTT.

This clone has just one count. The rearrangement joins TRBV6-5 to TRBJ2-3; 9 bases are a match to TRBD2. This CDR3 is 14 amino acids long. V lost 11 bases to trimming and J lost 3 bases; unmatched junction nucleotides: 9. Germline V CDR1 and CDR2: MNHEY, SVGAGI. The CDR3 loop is CAGSGGRGTDTQYF. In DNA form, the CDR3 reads TGTGCCGGGAGCGGGGGGCGAGGGACAGATACGCAGTATTTT.

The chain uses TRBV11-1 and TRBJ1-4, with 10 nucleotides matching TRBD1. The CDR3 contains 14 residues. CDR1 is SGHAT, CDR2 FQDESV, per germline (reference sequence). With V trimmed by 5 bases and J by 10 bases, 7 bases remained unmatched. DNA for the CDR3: TGTGCCAGCAGCCCGACAGGGGGCTGGGGAAAACTGTTTTTT. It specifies CASSPTGGWGKLFF.

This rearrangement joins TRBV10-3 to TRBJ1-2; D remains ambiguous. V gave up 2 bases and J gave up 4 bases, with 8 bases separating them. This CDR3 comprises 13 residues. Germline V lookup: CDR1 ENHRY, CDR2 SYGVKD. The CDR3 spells CAISEGLSYGYTF. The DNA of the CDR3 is TGTGCCATCAGTGAGGGGCTAAGCTATGGCTACACCTTC.

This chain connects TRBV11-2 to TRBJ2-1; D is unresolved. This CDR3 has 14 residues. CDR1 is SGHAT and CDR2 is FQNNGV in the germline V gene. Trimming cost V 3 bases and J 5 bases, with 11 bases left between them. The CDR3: CASSFLAAHNEQFF. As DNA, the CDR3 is TGTGCCAGCAGCTTTTTAGCCGCCCACAATGAGCAGTTCTTC.

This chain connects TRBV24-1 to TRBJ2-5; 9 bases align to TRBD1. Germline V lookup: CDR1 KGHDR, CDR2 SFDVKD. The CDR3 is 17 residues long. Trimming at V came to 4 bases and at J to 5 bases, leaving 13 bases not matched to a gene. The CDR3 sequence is CATSDAGGTGKEETQYF. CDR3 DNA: TGTGCCACCAGTGACGCCGGCGGGACAGGGAAGGAGGAGACCCAGTACTTC.

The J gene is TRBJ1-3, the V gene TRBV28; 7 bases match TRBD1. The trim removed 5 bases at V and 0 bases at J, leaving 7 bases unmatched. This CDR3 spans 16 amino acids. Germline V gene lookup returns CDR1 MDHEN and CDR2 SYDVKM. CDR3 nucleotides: TGTGCCAGCAGTGGGGGACAGCGCTTCTCTGGAAACACCATATATTTT. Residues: CASSGGQRFSGNTIYF. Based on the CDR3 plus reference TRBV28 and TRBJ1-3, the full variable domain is DVKVTQSSRYLVKRTGEKVFLECVQDMDHENMFWYRQDPGLGLRLIYFSYDVKMKEKGDIPEGYSVSREKKERFSLILESASTNQTSMYLCASSGGQRFSGNTIYFGEGSWLTVV.

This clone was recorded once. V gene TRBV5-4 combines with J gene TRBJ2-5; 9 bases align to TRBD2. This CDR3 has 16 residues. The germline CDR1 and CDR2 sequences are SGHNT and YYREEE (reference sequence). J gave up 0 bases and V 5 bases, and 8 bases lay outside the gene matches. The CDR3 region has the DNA TGTGCCAGCAGTTTGCCGCTAGCGGGGAACCAAGAGACCCAGTACTTC. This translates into CASSLPLAGNQETQYF.

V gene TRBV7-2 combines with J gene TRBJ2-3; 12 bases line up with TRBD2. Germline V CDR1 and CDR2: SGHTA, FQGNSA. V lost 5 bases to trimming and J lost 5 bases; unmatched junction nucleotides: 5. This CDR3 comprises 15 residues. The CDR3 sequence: CASSRASGGVDTQYF. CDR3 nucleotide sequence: TGTGCCAGCAGCCGTGCTAGCGGGGGGGTAGATACGCAGTATTTT.

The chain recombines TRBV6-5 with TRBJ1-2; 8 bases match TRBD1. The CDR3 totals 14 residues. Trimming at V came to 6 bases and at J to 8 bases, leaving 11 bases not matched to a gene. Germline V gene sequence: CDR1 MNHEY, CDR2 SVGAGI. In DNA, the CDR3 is TGTGCCAGCAGCACCCTGACAGGGGTGGGGGGCTACACCTTC. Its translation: CASSTLTGVGGYTF.

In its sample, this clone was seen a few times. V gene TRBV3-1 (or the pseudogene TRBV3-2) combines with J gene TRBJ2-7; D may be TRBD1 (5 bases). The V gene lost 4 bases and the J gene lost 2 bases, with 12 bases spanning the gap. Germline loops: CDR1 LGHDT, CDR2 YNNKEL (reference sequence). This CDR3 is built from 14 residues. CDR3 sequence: CASSPDIGPYEQYF. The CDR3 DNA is TGTGCCAGCAGCCCGGACATCGGACCCTACGAGCAGTACTTC.

The chain's CDR3 is CASSPHRGSYEQYF. The CDR3 nucleotides read TGTGCCAGCAGCCCCCACAGGGGCTCCTACGAGCAGTACTTC. The rearrangement links TRBV11-2 to TRBJ2-7, with TRBD1 identical over 7 bases. J lost 0 bases, V lost 5 bases, and 4 bases had no gene match. The germline CDR1 and CDR2 sequences are SGHAT and FQNNGV. The CDR3 extends over 14 amino acids. The complete variable domain, with remaining parts taken from reference TRBV11-2 and TRBJ2-7, reads EAGVAQSPRYKIIEKRQSVAFWCNPISGHATLYWYQQILGQGPKLLIQFQNNGVVDDSQLPKDRFSAERLKGVDSTLKIQPAKLEDSAVYLCASSPHRGSYEQYFGPGTRLTVT.

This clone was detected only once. CDR3 sequence: CAWSVGPGARESNQPQHF. In DNA, the CDR3 is TGTGCCTGGAGTGTAGGTCCAGGGGCTAGGGAGAGCAATCAGCCCCAGCATTTT. The chain employs TRBV30 and TRBJ1-5; TRBD1 is a possible D gene (6 bases). The CDR3 runs 18 residues. The V gene lost 0 bases and the J gene lost 1 base, with 19 bases spanning the gap. Germline-derived CDR1 and CDR2 are GTSNPN and SVGIG (reference sequence).

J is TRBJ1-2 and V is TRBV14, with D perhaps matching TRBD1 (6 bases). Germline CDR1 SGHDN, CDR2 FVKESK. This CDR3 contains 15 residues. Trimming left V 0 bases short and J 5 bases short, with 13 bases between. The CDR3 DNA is TGTGCCAGCAGCCAAGATCGGGGGGCGCGATATGGCTACACCTTC. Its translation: CASSQDRGARYGYTF. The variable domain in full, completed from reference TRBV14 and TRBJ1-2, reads EAGVTQFPSHSVIEKGQTVTLRCDPISGHDNLYWYRRVMGKEIKFLLHFVKESKQDESGMPNNRFLAERTGGTYSTLKVQPAELEDSGVYFCASSQDRGARYGYTFGSGTRLTVV.

The DNA for the CDR3 is TGTGCCAGCAGCTCGCAGGGGGCTTATTCACCCCTCCACTTT. It encodes CASSSQGAYSPLHF. The chain employs TRBV7-9 and TRBJ1-6; TRBD1 matches at 8 bases. Per the germline V gene, CDR1 is SEHNR and CDR2 is FQNEAQ (reference sequence). The CDR3 has 14 amino acids. The trim removed 4 bases at V and 8 bases at J, leaving 4 bases unmatched.

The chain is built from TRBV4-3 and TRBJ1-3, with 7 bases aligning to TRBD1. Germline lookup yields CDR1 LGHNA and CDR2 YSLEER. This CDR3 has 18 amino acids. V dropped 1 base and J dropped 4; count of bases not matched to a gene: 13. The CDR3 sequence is CASSQGASGQLSGNTIYF. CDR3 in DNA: TGCGCCAGCAGCCAAGGAGCTTCGGGACAGCTATCCGGAAACACCATATATTTT.

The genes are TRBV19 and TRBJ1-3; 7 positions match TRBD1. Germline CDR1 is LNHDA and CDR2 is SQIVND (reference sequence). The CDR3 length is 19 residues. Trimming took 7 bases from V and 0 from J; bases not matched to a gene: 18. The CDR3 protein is CASIPPQGGGTDSGNTIYF. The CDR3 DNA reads TGTGCCAGTATCCCCCCCCAGGGCGGGGGGACAGACTCTGGAAACACCATATATTTT.

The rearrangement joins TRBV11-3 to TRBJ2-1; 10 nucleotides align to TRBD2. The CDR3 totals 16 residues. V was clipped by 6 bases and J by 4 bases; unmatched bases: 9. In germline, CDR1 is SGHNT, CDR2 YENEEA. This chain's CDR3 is CASSAYKRGGYNEQFF. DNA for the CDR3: TGTGCCAGCAGTGCTTATAAGCGGGGGGGTTACAATGAGCAGTTCTTC.

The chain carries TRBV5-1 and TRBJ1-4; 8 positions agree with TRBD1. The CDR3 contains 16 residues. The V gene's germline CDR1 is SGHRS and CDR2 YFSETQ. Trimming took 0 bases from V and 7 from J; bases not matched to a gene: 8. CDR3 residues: CASSLGDRLVSEKLFF. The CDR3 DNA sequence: TGCGCCAGCAGCTTGGGGGACAGGCTTGTTAGTGAAAAACTGTTTTTT.

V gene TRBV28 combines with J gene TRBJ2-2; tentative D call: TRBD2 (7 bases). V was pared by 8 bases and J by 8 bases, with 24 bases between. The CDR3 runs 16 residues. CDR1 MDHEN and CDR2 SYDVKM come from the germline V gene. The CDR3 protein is CASRLWDRGARGELFF. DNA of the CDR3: TGTGCCAGCCGCTTATGGGACCGGGGGGCTAGGGGGGAGCTGTTTTTT. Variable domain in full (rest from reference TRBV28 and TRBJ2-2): DVKVTQSSRYLVKRTGEKVFLECVQDMDHENMFWYRQDPGLGLRLIYFSYDVKMKEKGDIPEGYSVSREKKERFSLILESASTNQTSMYLCASRLWDRGARGELFFGEGSRLTVL.

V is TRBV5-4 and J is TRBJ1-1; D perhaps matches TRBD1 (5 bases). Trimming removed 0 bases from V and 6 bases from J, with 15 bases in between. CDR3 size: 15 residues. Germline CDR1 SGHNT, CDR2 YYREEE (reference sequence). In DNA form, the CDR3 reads TGTGCCAGCAGCTTGGCCGCCAGCAGGGACTCTGAAGCTTTCTTT. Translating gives CASSLAASRDSEAFF.